This entry features one TCR beta chain sequence. The data stem from a study of T cell changes during pregnancy in multiple sclerosis. With 4 bases clipped from V and 6 bases from J, the junction kept 12 bases outside the gene matches. The CDR3 totals 16 residues. Germline V gene data show CDR1 as SGHNT and CDR2 as YYREEE (reference sequence). Using immunoSEQ multiplex PCR, the repertoire was profiled, and TCRdb retains in-frame clones only, with some absent. This repertoire shows more than 60,000 clones, roughly nine tenths found once; its top ten account for roughly 0.29%. Sequenced material: CD4+ T cells from peripheral blood mononuclear cells, taken in the third trimester of pregnancy. This clonotype was obtained from a female donor in good health, enrolled as a control in a pregnancy study. The chain recombines TRBV5-4 with TRBJ2-7, with 11 nucleotides matching TRBD2. The CDR3 DNA reads TGTGCCAGCAGCCCCGAAGGGGGACTAGCGGCCCGCGAGCAGTACTTC. As protein: CASSPEGGLAAREQYF.